This T cell receptor (beta chain) was observed in a study of a mutant IDH1 vaccine in newly diagnosed glioma. At the level of the study: Beginning 4-6 weeks after radiotherapy alone, or with temozolomide cycles, vaccination took place. Patients were pretreated with radiotherapy, temozolomide, or both, mostly both.

Remarks on this clone: What it binds is not known.

Profiling relied on immunoSEQ multiplex PCR, and the TCRdb table lists in-frame clones only, not all of them. The data contain about 64,000 clones, roughly 84% of them singletons. Time point: week 11, during vaccination. One vaccine dose held 300 ug of mutant IDH1 20-mer peptide and came with topical imiquimod. With 6 bases removed from V and 5 bases from J, the gap between germline ends came to 10 bases. The CDR3 runs to 12 residues. Germline values: CDR1 SNHLY, CDR2 FYNNEI. Here the sequenced sample was PBMCs, taken from a glioma patient whose treatment included an IDH1 peptide vaccine. The chain combines TRBV2 with TRBJ2-5, with D possibly being TRBD2 (5 bases). The origin of this receptor is a woman aged 50 to 65 with glioma. CDR3 coding DNA: TGTGCCAGCAGGAAGGGAGCGGAGACCCAGTACTTC. This sequence encodes CASRKGAETQYF.